The sequence of this T cell receptor beta chain was determined in a study of OX40 agonist ivuxolimab in advanced cancers. Turning to the overall study: The costimulatory receptor OX40 (CD134) was targeted by ivuxolimab, a fully human IgG2 agonistic monoclonal antibody. The paper reports the monotherapy dose-escalation portion (N of about 47 patients) of the phase I ivuxolimab trial. Intravenous ivuxolimab was administered to patients every 2 weeks at six dose levels: 0.01, 0.1, 0.3, 1.5, 3 and 10 mg/kg. In the dose-escalation cohort, around four fifths of patients were male, and the mean age was approximately 60 years, with a range of roughly 23 to 85. The point of sequencing TCRbeta in the periphery was to test whether ivuxolimab changed TCR sequence diversity and drove clonal T-cell expansion. Partial responses were achieved by three dose-escalation patients, of whom one had hepatocellular carcinoma and two had cutaneous melanoma. Prior anti-PD-1, anti-PD-L1 or anti-CTLA-4 therapy was permitted, and checkpoint inhibitors had been received by 30% to 40% of dose-escalation patients. Among the approximately 54 dose-escalation patients, 19 had hepatocellular carcinoma, approximately 15 melanoma, 9 renal cell carcinoma and 9 head and neck cancer. Findings and caveats that apply to the study as a whole: Partial responders in the 0.1-3.0 mg/kg groups had among the lowest normalized peripheral clonal expansion, especially among CD8+ T cells. Low levels of normalized T-cell clonal expansion were also seen in some patients who did not respond. At doses of 0.1 to 3.0 mg/kg, clonal expansion of both CD4+ and CD8+ blood T cells was observed from baseline to week 6. The antigen specificity of the peripheral T cells that underwent clonal expansion was not determined. After ivuxolimab, more expanded clones were found on average in CD8+ T cells than in CD4+ T cells.

For sequencing of the TCRbeta CDR3 region, genomic DNA was extracted from the sorted cells. The immunoSEQ Assay was used to sequence the TCRbeta CDR3 regions. The table comes from immuneACCESS by way of TCRdb, which keeps in-frame sequences with V and J called. Part of the clones is missing from these tables; in studies checked, under half for an unresolved V gene and the rest for unknown reasons. In this sample the table shows tens of thousands of clones, roughly 81% of which occur a single time. Roughly 4.5% of the sample is taken by the ten largest. Concerning this clone itself: Its antigen is still unknown. Base qualities are not recorded, but no much larger clone differs from it by a single base.

The trial excluded patients who had a history of autoimmune disease or who were on systemic immunosuppression. Peripheral blood for TCR sequencing was drawn from every dose cohort at baseline, at cycle 4 day 1 and at cycle 7 day 1. The samples were taken from a phase I, first-in-human, multicenter, open-label dose-escalation trial of ivuxolimab. The trial enrolled adults with locally advanced or metastatic head and neck squamous cell, hepatocellular, melanoma or renal cell carcinoma. CD4+ and CD8+ T cells were sorted separately from peripheral blood before TCR sequencing. According to the germline V gene, CDR1 reads SGHVS and CDR2 reads FQNEAQ. From cysteine to phenylalanine, the CDR3 is 16 amino acids long. Only the CDR3 portion is preserved as DNA: 48 bases, with reading frame beginning at the first base. V and J are truncated by 6 bases and 0 bases respectively, leaving an intervening sequence of 15 bases.

Rearrangement joined TRBV7-8 to TRBJ1-3; the D region possibly corresponds to TRBD1 (5 bases align). The sequenced sample was CD4+ or CD8+ T cells sorted from blood, obtained in a trial of the OX40 agonist ivuxolimab. The TCR was taken from an adult with an advanced solid tumor such as melanoma, head and neck, liver or kidney cancer. The CDR3 corresponds to CASSSGTASSGNTIYF. The nucleotides read TGTGCCAGCAGTTCCGGGACGGCGAGCTCTGGAAACACCATATATTTT.